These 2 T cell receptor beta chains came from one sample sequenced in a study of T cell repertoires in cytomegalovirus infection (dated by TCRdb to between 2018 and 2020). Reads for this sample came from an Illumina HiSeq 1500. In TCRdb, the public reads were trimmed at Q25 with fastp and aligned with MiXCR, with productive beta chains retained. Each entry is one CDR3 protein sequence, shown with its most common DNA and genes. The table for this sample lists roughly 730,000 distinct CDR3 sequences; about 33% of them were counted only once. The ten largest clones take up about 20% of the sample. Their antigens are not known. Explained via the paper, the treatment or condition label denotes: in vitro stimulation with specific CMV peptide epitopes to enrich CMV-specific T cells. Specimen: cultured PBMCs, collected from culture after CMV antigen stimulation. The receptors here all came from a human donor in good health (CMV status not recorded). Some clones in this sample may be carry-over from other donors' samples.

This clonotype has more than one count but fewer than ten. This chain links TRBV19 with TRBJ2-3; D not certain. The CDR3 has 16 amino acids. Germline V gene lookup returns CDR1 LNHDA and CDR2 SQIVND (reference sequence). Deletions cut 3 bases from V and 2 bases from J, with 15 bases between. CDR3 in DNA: TGTGCCAGTAGTATCGGAGCAATCGAATACACAGATACGCAGTATTTT. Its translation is CASSIGAIEYTDTQYF.

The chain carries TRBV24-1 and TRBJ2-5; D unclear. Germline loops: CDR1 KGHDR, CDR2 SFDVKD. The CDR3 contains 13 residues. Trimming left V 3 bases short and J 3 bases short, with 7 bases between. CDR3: CATSDSGEETQYF. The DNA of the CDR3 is TGTGCCACCAGTGATAGTGGGGAAGAGACCCAGTACTTC.